The next 5 T cell receptor beta chains were all read from a single sample in a study of identical twins. TCRdb independently ran MiXCR on the 5' RACE reads; one entry per CDR3 protein. This sample has about 570,000 distinct CDR3 sequences, with 9.6% found just once. This sample was shared with a second study, whose subject was yellow fever vaccine responses in identical twins.

The sequencing input was PBMCs. The source is a young woman in good health.

This clonotype was observed a few times. V and J are TRBV20-1 and TRBJ2-2; possibly TRBD2 for D (7 bases). The ends were cut back, 0 bases at V and 13 bases at J, with 18 bases in the middle. The CDR3 sequence is 14 residues long. Germline V lookup: CDR1 DFQATT, CDR2 SNEGSKA (reference sequence). This chain's CDR3 is CSARDLSRGGWLFF. In DNA, the CDR3 is TGCAGTGCTAGAGATTTAAGTAGGGGGGGTTGGCTGTTTTTT.

This clonotype was observed at least ten times. The gene calls are TRBV10-3 and TRBJ2-1, with 9 bases identical to TRBD1. Trimming at V came to 8 bases and at J to 0 bases, leaving 2 bases not matched to a gene. This CDR3 region has 14 residues. Germline V lookup: CDR1 ENHRY, CDR2 SYGVKD. CDR3 amino acids: CAIQTGGSYNEQFF. The CDR3 region has the DNA TGTGCCATCCAGACAGGGGGCTCCTACAATGAGCAGTTCTTC.

This clonotype was seen a handful of times. This rearrangement joins TRBV7-9 to TRBJ2-5, with D unclear. CDR1 is SEHNR and CDR2 is FQNEAQ in the germline V gene (reference sequence). Trimming cost V 7 bases and J 2 bases, with 11 bases left between them. The CDR3 loop spans 13 amino acids. The CDR3 is CASNLGYQETQYF. The CDR3, as DNA: TGTGCCAGCAATTTGGGCTATCAAGAGACCCAGTACTTC.

The chain has TRBV29-1 and TRBJ2-5; D ambiguous. The CDR3 contains 13 residues. Germline V gene data show CDR1 as SQVTM and CDR2 as ANQGSEA. V shed 0 bases and J shed 4 bases, with 9 bases lying between them. The CDR3 DNA reads TGCAGCGTTGAAGATCTTCGGACAGAGACCCAGTACTTC. Its protein product is CSVEDLRTETQYF.

This clonotype was recorded a few times. The chain uses TRBV5-4 and TRBJ2-1; 7 nucleotides match TRBD1. The CDR3 consists of 15 residues. The germline V gene has CDR1 SGHNT and CDR2 YYREEE (reference sequence). J gave up 7 bases and V 4 bases, and 11 bases lay outside the gene matches. The CDR3 DNA reads TGTGCCAGCAGCCCTAGACAGGGAGTGTTAAATGAGCAGTTCTTC. Translating it yields CASSPRQGVLNEQFF.